This T cell receptor beta chain stems from a study of CD8 T cells in Susac syndrome. Roughly 0.45 to 1 ug RNA was reverse transcribed with random hexamers. Amplification of TCR beta CDR3 by immunoSEQ multiplex PCR spanned 54 Vbeta and 13 Jbeta. Each CDR3 protein gets one entry after TCRdb re-called the immunoSEQ multiplex PCR reads with MiXCR. The sample has under 200,000 distinct CDR3 sequences, 90% to 95% seen once. CD8+ and CD4+ blood T cells underwent TCR beta sequencing. Healthy donors, matched for age and sex, constituted the control group. The CD8+ and CD4+ T cells were negatively isolated, with the TEMRA cells enriched by FACS. Germline CDR1 is MNHEY and CDR2 is SMNVEV (reference sequence). Trimming left V 2 bases short and J 2 bases short, with 15 bases between. The length of the CDR3 is 16 residues.

This clonotype was obtained from a human donor in good health. Sequencing was done on a sample of CD4+ T cells from PBMCs. The chain joins TRBV27 to TRBJ1-2; D perhaps matches TRBD1 (6 bases). The CDR3 is CASSLTTGLANYGYTF. The CDR3 DNA follows: TGTGCCAGCAGTTTAACTACAGGGTTAGCGAACTATGGCTACACCTTC.